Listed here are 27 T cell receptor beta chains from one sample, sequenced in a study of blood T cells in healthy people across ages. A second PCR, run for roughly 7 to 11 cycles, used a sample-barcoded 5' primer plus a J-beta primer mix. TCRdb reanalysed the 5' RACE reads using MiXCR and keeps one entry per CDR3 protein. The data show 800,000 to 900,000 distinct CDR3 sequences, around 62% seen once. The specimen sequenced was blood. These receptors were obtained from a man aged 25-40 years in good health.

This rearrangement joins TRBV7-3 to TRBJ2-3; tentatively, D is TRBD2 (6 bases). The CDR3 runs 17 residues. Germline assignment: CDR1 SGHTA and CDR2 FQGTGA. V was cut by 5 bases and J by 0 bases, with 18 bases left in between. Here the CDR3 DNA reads TGTGCCAGCAGCCCTCTCGGACTAAGAATCAGCACAGATACGCAGTATTTT. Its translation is CASSPLGLRISTDTQYF.

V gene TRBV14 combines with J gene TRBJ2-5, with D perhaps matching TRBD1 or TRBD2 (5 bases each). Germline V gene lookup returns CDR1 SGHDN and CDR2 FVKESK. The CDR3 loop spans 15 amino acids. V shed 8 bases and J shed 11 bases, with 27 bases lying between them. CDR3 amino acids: CASSILGAKTREQYF. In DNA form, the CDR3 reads TGTGCCAGCTCGATCCTCGGGGCGAAAACTAGAGAGCAGTACTTC.

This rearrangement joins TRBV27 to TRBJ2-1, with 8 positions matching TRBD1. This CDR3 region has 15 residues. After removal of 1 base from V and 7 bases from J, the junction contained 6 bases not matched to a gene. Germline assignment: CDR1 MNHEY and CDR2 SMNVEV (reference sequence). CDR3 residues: CASSLYQGAANEQFF. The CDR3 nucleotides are TGTGCCAGCAGTTTATACCAGGGGGCCGCGAATGAGCAGTTCTTC.

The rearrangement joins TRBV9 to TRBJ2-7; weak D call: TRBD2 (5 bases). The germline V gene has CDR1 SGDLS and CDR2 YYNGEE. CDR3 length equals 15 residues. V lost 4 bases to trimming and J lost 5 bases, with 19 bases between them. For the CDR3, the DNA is TGTGCCAGCAGCCCCCCGAGGGCAGTCTCGCACGAGCAGTACTTC. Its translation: CASSPPRAVSHEQYF.

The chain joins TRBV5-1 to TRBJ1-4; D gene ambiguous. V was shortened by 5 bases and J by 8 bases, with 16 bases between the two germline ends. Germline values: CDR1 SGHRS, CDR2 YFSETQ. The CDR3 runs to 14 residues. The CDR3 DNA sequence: TGCGCCAGCAGATCGGGCAGTAGGGAGGAAAAACTGTTTTTT. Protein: CASRSGSREEKLFF.

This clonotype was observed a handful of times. The CDR3 reads CASSQGTVSSYNEQFF. CDR3 sequence (DNA): TGCGCCAGCAGCCAGGGGACCGTGAGCTCCTACAATGAGCAGTTCTTC. This chain connects TRBV4-3 to TRBJ2-1; tentatively, D is TRBD1 or TRBD2 (5 bases each). Trimming pared 3 bases from V and 0 bases from J, leaving 12 bases between. CDR1 and CDR2 (germline): LGHNA, YSLEER. CDR3 length equals 16 residues.

CDR3 amino acids: CASSKGGMYEQYF. In nucleotides, the CDR3 is TGCGCCAGCAGCAAGGGGGGAATGTACGAGCAGTACTTC. The chain has TRBV5-1 and TRBJ2-4; D assignment may be TRBD1 or TRBD2 (6 bases each). The DNA end favors TRBJ2-7, so the J call may be wrong. Germline V CDR1 and CDR2: SGHRS, YFSETQ. CDR3 length: 13 residues.

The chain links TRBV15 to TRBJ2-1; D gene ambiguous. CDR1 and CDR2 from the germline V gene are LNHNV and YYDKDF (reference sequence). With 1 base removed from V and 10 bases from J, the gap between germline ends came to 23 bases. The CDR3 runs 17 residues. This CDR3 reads CATSRVGNADRLREQFF. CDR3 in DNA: TGTGCCACCAGCAGAGTAGGGAATGCCGACCGGTTGAGGGAGCAGTTCTTC.

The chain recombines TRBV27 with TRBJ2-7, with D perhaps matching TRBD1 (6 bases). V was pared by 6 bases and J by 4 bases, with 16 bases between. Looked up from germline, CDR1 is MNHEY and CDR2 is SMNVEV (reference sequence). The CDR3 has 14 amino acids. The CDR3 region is CASRPTGTGYEQYF. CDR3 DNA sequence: TGTGCCAGCAGACCGACAGGCACGGGGTACGAGCAGTACTTC.

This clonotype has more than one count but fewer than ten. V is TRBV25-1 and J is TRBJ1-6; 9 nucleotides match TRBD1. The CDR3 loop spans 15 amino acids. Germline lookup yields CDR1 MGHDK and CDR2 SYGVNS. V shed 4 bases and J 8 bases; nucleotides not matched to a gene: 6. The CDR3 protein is CASSVWDRADSPLHF. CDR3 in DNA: TGTGCCAGCAGTGTTTGGGACAGGGCCGATTCACCCCTCCACTTT.

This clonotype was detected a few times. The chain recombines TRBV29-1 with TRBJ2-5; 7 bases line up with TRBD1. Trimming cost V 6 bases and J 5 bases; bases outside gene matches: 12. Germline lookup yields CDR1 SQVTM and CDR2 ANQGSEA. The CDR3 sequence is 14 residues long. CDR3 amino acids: CSVETLGGGETQYF. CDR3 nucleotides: TGCAGCGTCGAAACTCTAGGGGGCGGGGAGACCCAGTACTTC.

The CDR3 coding sequence is TGTGCCAGCAGCTTCGGCGGACAAGGAAACACCATATATTTT. It specifies CASSFGGQGNTIYF. V gene TRBV7-2 combines with J gene TRBJ1-3; the D gene is possibly TRBD1 (5 bases). Trimming removed 3 bases at V and 4 bases at J, with 10 bases between. Germline-derived CDR1 and CDR2 are SGHTA and FQGNSA. The CDR3 has 14 residues.

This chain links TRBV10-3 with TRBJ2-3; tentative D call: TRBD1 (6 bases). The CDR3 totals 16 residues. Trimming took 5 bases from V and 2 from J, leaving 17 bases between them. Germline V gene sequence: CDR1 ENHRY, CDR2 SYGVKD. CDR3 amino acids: CAISNRQDRHTDTQYF. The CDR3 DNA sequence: TGTGCCATCAGTAATCGACAGGACCGTCACACAGATACGCAGTATTTT.

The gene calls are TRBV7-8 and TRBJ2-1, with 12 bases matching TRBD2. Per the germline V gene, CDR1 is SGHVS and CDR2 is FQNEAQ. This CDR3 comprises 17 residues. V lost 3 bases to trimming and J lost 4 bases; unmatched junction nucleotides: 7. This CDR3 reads CASSFGSSGGVYNEQFF. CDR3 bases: TGTGCCAGCAGCTTTGGGTCTAGCGGGGGGGTTTACAATGAGCAGTTCTTC.

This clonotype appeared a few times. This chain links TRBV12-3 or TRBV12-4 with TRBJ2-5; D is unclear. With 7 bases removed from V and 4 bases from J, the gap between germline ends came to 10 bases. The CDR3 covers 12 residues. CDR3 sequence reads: CASKDRGETQYF. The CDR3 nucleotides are TGTGCCAGCAAGGACCGAGGAGAGACCCAGTACTTC.

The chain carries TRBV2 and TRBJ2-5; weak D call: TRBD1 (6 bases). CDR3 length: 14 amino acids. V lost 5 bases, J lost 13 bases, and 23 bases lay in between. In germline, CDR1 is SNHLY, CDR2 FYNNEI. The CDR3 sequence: CASSPGTSTYELYF. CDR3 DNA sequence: TGTGCCAGCAGTCCCGGGACAAGCACCTACGAGCTGTACTTC.

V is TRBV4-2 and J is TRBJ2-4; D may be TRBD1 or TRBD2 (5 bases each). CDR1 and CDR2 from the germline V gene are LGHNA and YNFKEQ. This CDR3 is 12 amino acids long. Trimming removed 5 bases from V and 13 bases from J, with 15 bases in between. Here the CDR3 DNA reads TGTGCCAGCAGCGGGGACGGGAAAGAGCAGTACTTC. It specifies CASSGDGKEQYF.

The CDR3 DNA sequence: TGTGCCAGCAGCTTAGCGGTAGCGGGACCCAATGAGCAGTTCTTC. This gives the protein CASSLAVAGPNEQFF. The chain recombines TRBV11-1 with TRBJ2-1; 8 nucleotides align to TRBD2. Germline assignment: CDR1 SGHAT and CDR2 FQDESV (reference sequence). The CDR3 totals 15 residues. J gave up 6 bases and V 0 bases, and 4 bases lay outside the gene matches.

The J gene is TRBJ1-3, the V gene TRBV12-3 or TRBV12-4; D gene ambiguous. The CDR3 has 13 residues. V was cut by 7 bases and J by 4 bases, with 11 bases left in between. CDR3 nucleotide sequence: TGTGCCAGCACCCCACGGGTAGGAAACACCATATATTTT. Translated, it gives CASTPRVGNTIYF.

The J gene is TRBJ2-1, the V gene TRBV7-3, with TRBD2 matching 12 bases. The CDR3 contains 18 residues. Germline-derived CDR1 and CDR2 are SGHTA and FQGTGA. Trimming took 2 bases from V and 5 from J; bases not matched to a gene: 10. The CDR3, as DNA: TGTGCCAGCAGCTTACCGGCTAGCGGGGGGGTCAGGGACAATGAGCAGTTCTTC. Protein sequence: CASSLPASGGVRDNEQFF.

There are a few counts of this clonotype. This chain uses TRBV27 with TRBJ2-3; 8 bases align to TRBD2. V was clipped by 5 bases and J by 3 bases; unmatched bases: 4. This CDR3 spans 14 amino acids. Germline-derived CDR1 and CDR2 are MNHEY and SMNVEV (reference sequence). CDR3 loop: CASSPGLVTDTQYF. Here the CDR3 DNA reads TGTGCCAGCAGTCCGGGACTAGTAACAGATACGCAGTATTTT.

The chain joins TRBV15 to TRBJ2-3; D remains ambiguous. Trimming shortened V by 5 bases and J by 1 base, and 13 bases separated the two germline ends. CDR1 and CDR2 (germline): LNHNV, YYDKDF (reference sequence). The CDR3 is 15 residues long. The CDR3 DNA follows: TGTGCCACCAGCTTAAAGCGTACGGGCACAGATACGCAGTATTTT. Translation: CATSLKRTGTDTQYF.

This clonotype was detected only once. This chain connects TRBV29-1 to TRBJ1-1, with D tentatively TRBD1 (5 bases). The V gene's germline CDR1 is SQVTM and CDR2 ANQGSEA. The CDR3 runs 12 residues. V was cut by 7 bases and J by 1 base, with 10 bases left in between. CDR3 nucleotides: TGCAGCGGGGACCTAGGGAACACTGAAGCTTTCTTT. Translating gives CSGDLGNTEAFF.

Here the CDR3 reads CASHGDAWEQYF. The CDR3 bases are TGTGCCAGCCACGGAGATGCGTGGGAGCAGTACTTC. The chain employs TRBV6-2 or TRBV6-3 and TRBJ2-7; D is unclear. Trimming removed 8 bases at V and 7 bases at J, with 15 bases between. The CDR3 has 12 residues. Per the germline V gene, CDR1 is MNHEY and CDR2 is SVGEGT.

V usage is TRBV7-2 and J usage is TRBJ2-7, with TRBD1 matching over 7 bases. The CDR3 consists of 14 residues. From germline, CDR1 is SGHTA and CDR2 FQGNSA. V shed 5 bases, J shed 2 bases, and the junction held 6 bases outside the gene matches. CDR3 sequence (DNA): TGTGCCAGCAGCCTCGTCGGACAGGCCTACGAGCAGTACTTC. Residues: CASSLVGQAYEQYF.

CDR3 region: CASSPQGGGIRLDTQYF. The CDR3 DNA sequence: TGTGCCAGCAGCCCTCAAGGGGGGGGAATTAGGTTAGATACGCAGTATTTT. The rearrangement uses TRBV7-3 and TRBJ2-3; tentatively, D is TRBD2 (7 bases). The CDR3 sequence is 17 residues long. V was shortened by 5 bases and J by 5 bases, with 23 bases between the two germline ends. CDR1 and CDR2 from the germline V gene are SGHTA and FQGTGA.

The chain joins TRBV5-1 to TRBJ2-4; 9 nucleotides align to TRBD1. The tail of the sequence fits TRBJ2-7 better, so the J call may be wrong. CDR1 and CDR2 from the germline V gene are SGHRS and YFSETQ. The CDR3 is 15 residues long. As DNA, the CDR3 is TGCGCCAGCAGCGGTTCCGGGACAGGGTCTGACGAGCAGTACTTC. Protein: CASSGSGTGSDEQYF.